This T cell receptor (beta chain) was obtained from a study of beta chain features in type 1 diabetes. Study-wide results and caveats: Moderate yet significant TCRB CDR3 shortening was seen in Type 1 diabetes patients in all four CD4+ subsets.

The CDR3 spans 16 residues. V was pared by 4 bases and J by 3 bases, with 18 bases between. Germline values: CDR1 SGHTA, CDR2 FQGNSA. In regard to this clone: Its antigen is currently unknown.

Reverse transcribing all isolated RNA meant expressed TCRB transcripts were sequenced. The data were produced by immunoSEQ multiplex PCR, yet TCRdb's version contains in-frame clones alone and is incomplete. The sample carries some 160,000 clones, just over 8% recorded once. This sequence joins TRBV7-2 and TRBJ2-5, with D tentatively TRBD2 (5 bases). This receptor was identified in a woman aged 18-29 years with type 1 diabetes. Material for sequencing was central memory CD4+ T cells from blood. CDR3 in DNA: TGTGCCAGCAGCTCCAGTGATCTAGCCTCGGAAGAGACCCAGTACTTC. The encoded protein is CASSSSDLASEETQYF.